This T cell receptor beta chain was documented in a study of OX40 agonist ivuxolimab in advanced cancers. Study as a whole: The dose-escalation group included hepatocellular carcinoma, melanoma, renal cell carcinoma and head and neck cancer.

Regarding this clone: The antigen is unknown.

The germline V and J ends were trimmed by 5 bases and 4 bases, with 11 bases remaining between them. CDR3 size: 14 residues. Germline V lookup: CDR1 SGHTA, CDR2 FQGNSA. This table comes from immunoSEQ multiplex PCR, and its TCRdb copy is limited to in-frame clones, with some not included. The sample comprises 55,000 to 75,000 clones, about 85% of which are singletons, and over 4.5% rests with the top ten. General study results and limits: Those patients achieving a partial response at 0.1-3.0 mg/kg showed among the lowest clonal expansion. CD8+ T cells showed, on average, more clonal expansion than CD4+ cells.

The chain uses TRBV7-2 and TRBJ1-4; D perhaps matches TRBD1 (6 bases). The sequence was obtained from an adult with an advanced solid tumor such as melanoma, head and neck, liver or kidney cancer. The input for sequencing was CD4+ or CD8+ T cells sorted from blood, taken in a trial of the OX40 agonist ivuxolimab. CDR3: CASSVRDNNEKLFF. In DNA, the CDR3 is TGTGCCAGCAGCGTCCGGGACAATAATGAAAAACTGTTTTTT. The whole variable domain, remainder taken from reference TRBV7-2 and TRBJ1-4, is GAGVSQSPSNKVTEKGKDVELRCDPISGHTALYWYRQSLGQGLEFLIYFQGNSAPDKSGLPSDRFSAERTGGSVSTLTIQRTQQEDSAVYLCASSVRDNNEKLFFGSGTQLSVL.